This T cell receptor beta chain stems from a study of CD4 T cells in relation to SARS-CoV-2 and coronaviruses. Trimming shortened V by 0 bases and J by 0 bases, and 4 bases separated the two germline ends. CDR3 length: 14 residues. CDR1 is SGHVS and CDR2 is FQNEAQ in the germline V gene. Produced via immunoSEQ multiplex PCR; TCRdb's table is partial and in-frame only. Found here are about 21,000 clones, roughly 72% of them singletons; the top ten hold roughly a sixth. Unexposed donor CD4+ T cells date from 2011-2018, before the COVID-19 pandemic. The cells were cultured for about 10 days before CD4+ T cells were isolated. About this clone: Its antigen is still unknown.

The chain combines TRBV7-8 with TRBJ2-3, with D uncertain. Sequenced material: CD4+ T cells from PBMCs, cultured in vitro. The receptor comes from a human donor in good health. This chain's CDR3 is CASSLARSTDTQYF. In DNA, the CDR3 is TGTGCCAGCAGCTTAGCGCGAAGCACAGATACGCAGTATTTT.